A single sample gave rise to the 27 T cell receptor beta chains below, sequenced in a study of monozygotic twins with inflammatory bowel disease. TCRdb re-called the 5' RACE reads and shows each CDR3 protein once, DNA omitted. The sample holds about 450,000 distinct CDR3 sequences. Source material: blood. The receptors were sampled from a human donor with ulcerative colitis or Crohn's disease, or a healthy co-twin of an affected twin (not recorded which).

The chain uses TRBV19 and TRBJ2-1; TCRdb returns TRBD2, unconfirmable since there is no DNA. Germline CDR1 reads LNHDA; CDR2 reads SQIVND (reference sequence). CDR3 length: 15 amino acids. The CDR3 reads CASSELAGFYNEQFF.

The chain employs TRBV7-9 and TRBJ1-6; TCRdb selects TRBD1, and the lack of DNA leaves this call unchecked. The CDR3 is made up of 15 amino acids. The V gene's germline CDR1 is SEHNR and CDR2 FQNEAQ (reference sequence). The CDR3 loop reads CASSLSSRDDSPLHF.

This chain connects TRBV10-3 to TRBJ1-3. Germline lookup yields CDR1 ENHRY and CDR2 SYGVKD. This CDR3 has 14 residues. CDR3 region: CAISESTRRDTIYF.

V usage is TRBV28 and J usage is TRBJ2-3; TCRdb's assignment of TRBD2 cannot be checked, as there is no DNA. The CDR3 length is 14 residues. CDR1 is MDHEN and CDR2 is SYDVKM in the germline V gene. Here the CDR3 reads CASSRGGNTDTQYF.

This rearrangement joins TRBV10-3 to TRBJ2-1; no DNA is available, so the TRBD2 call from TCRdb remains unchecked. Germline V gene lookup returns CDR1 ENHRY and CDR2 SYGVKD. This CDR3 has 16 amino acids. The CDR3 sequence: CAISGLAGSGINEQFF.

The chain is built from TRBV6-1 and TRBJ2-1; the TRBD1 assignment by TCRdb is unverifiable without DNA. Germline CDR1 is MNHNS and CDR2 is SASEGT. This CDR3 is built from 15 residues. The CDR3 protein is CASSRAGAAYNEQFF.

CDR3: CASSARTSGGAPDTQYF. The chain is built from TRBV9 and TRBJ2-3; with no DNA, the TCRdb D assignment of TRBD2 cannot be verified. CDR1 is SGDLS and CDR2 is YYNGEE in the germline V gene. The CDR3 spans 17 residues. The full variable domain, in which reference TRBV9 and TRBJ2-3 provide the parts outside the CDR3, is DSGVTQTPKHLITATGQRVTLRCSPRSGDLSVYWYQQSLDQGLQFLIQYYNGEERAKGNILERFSAQQFPDLHSELNLSSLELGDSALYFCASSARTSGGAPDTQYFGPGTRLTVL.

This chain's CDR3 is CASGVAGSAGELFF. The chain combines TRBV4-3 with TRBJ2-2; the TCRdb call, TRBD1, lacks DNA for checking. Germline V gene data show CDR1 as LGHNA and CDR2 as YSLEER. This CDR3 region has 14 residues.

The rearrangement links TRBV11-2 to TRBJ2-5; TCRdb gives TRBD2 as the D gene, but with no DNA this cannot be confirmed. This CDR3 spans 14 amino acids. Germline V gene data show CDR1 as SGHAT and CDR2 as FQNNGV. CDR3 region: CASSSLAGVETQYF.

This chain links TRBV25-1 with TRBJ1-3. The CDR3 contains 14 residues. Germline V gene sequence: CDR1 MGHDK, CDR2 SYGVNS. The CDR3: CASTLSGSGNTIYF.

The chain couples TRBV27 to TRBJ1-1; TCRdb's assignment of TRBD1 cannot be checked, as there is no DNA. The CDR3 sequence is 14 residues long. Germline V CDR1 and CDR2: MNHEY, SMNVEV (reference sequence). CDR3 protein: CASSLFREGTEAFF.

This sequence joins TRBV12-3 or TRBV12-4 and TRBJ2-1; the D call from TCRdb, TRBD2, cannot be confirmed without DNA. CDR3 length: 14 amino acids. Here the CDR3 reads CASSRLAGDNEQFF.

The chain joins TRBV9 to TRBJ2-1; TCRdb returns TRBD1, unconfirmable since there is no DNA. Germline-derived CDR1 and CDR2 are SGDLS and YYNGEE. This CDR3 region has 18 residues. The CDR3 sequence: CASSATSGAFSSYNEQFF.

The chain joins TRBV2 to TRBJ1-2; the TRBD1 assignment by TCRdb is unverifiable without DNA. The CDR3 contains 12 residues. Germline V gene data show CDR1 as SNHLY and CDR2 as FYNNEI. CDR3 region: CASHRDKYGYTF.

The genes are TRBV20-1 and TRBJ1-3. CDR3 length: 15 residues. CDR1 is DFQATT, CDR2 SNEGSKA, per germline (reference sequence). CDR3: CSARGGSSSGNTIYF.

This chain connects TRBV9 to TRBJ1-2; the D call from TCRdb, TRBD1, cannot be confirmed without DNA. The V gene's germline CDR1 is SGDLS and CDR2 YYNGEE. The CDR3 runs to 15 residues. The CDR3 loop is CASSVAGGADSGYTF. The full variable domain, completed using reference TRBV9 and TRBJ1-2, is DSGVTQTPKHLITATGQRVTLRCSPRSGDLSVYWYQQSLDQGLQFLIQYYNGEERAKGNILERFSAQQFPDLHSELNLSSLELGDSALYFCASSVAGGADSGYTFGSGTRLTVV.

The chain employs TRBV2 and TRBJ1-5; with no DNA, the TCRdb D assignment of TRBD1 cannot be verified. The V gene's germline CDR1 is SNHLY and CDR2 FYNNEI. The CDR3 sequence is 15 residues long. The CDR3 sequence is CASSYSTGGNQPQHF.

The chain uses TRBV27 and TRBJ2-1. Germline V gene data show CDR1 as MNHEY and CDR2 as SMNVEV (reference sequence). This CDR3 is built from 12 residues. Here the CDR3 reads CASSSDLNEQFF.

The genes are TRBV20-1 and TRBJ1-3. The CDR3 is 15 amino acids. Germline values: CDR1 DFQATT, CDR2 SNEGSKA (reference sequence). CDR3 sequence reads: CSAGPSQGAGNTIYF.

The rearrangement links TRBV20-1 to TRBJ1-1; TCRdb lists TRBD1, though no DNA is available to test this call. CDR3 size: 14 residues. Germline assignment: CDR1 DFQATT and CDR2 SNEGSKA (reference sequence). The CDR3 loop is CSARVPRGGTEAFF.

The chain employs TRBV7-9 and TRBJ2-1; as DNA is missing, the TRBD1 call by TCRdb cannot be tested. This CDR3 contains 15 residues. Germline V gene lookup returns CDR1 SEHNR and CDR2 FQNEAQ (reference sequence). The CDR3 loop reads CASSFIREWGYEQFF.

This chain joins TRBV27 and TRBJ1-1; TCRdb reports TRBD1, a call that lacks DNA to check it against. CDR3 length: 14 residues. Germline V gene lookup returns CDR1 MNHEY and CDR2 SMNVEV (reference sequence). This CDR3 is CASSTGHSNTEAFF.

V usage is TRBV29-1 and J usage is TRBJ2-3; the TCRdb D gene call, TRBD2, has no DNA to confirm it. The CDR3 runs 21 residues. The germline CDR1 and CDR2 sequences are SQVTM and ANQGSEA. CDR3 sequence: CSVQETPGGPGLAGRTDTQYF.

CDR3 sequence reads: CASSPYRENTEAFF. The chain recombines TRBV27 with TRBJ1-1; TCRdb indicates TRBD1, and absent DNA this call remains unverified. The CDR3 has 14 residues. Germline V CDR1 and CDR2: MNHEY, SMNVEV (reference sequence).

The rearrangement joins TRBV14 to TRBJ1-6; TCRdb selects TRBD1, and the lack of DNA leaves this call unchecked. The CDR3 totals 15 residues. Germline CDR1 is SGHDN and CDR2 is FVKESK. CDR3: CASSRTTGLYSPLHF.

This chain's CDR3 is CASNYKTRNHGELFF. The J gene is TRBJ2-2, the V gene TRBV12-3 or TRBV12-4. The CDR3 length is 15 residues.

The chain recombines TRBV16 with TRBJ1-3. CDR1 is KGHSY and CDR2 is FQNENV in the germline V gene. This CDR3 has 13 amino acids. The CDR3 reads CASSQSKGNTIYF.